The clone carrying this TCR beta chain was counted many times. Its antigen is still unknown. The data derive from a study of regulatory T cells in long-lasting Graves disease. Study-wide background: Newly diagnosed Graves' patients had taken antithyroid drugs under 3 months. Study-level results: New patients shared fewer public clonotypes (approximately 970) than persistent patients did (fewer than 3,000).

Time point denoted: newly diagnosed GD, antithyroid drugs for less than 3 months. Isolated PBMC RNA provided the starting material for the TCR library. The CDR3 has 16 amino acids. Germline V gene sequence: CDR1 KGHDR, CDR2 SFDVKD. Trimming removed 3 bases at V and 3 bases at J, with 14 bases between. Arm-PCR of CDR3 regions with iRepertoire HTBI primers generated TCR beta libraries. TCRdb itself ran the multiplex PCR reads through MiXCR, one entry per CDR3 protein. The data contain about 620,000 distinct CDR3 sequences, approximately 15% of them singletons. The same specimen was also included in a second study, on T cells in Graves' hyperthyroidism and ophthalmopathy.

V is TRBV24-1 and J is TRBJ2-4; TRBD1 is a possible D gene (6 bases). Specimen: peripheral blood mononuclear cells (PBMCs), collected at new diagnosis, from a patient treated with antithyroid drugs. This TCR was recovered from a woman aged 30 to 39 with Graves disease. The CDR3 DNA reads TGTGCCACCAGTGATCAGGCAGGGGTCGGCAAAAACATTCAGTACTTC. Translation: CATSDQAGVGKNIQYF.